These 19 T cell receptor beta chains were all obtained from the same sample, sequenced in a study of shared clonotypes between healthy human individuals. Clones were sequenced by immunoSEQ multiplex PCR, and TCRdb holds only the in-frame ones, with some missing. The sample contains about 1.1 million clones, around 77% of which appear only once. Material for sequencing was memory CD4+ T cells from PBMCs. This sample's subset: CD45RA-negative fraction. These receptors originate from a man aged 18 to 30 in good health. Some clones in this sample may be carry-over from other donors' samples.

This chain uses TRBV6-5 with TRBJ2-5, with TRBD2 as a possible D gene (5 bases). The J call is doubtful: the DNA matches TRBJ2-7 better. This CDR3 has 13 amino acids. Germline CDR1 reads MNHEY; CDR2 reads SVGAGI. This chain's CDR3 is CATAISGVDEQYF. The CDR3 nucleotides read TGTGCCACAGCCATTTCCGGGGTAGACGAGCAGTACTTC.

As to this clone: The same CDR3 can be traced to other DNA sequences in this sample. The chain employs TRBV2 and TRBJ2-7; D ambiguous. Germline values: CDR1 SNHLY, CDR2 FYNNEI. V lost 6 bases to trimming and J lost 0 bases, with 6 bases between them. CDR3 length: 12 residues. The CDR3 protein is CASRGSSYEQYF. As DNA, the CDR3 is TGTGCCAGCAGGGGATCCTCCTACGAGCAGTACTTC.

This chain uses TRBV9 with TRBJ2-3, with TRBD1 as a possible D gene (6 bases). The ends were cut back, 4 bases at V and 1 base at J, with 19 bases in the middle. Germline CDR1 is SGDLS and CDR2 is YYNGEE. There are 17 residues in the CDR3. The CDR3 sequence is CASSKTPGVQGTDTQYF. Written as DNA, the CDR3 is TGTGCCAGCAGCAAGACCCCAGGGGTCCAGGGCACAGATACGCAGTATTTT.

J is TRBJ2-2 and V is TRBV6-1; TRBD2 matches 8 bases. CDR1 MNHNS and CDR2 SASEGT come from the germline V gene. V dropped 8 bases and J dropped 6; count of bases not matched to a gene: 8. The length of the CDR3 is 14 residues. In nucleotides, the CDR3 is TGTGCCAGCCACCGGGGGGGAGGGGCCGGGGAGCTGTTTTTT. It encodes CASHRGGGAGELFF.

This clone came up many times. The DNA of the CDR3 is TGTGCCAGCAGCGTGAGCGCCAACTCCTACAATGAGCAGTTCTTC. Translation: CASSVSANSYNEQFF. V is TRBV9 and J is TRBJ2-1; D is unresolved. This CDR3 region has 15 residues. CDR1 and CDR2 from the germline V gene are SGDLS and YYNGEE. Trimming left V 2 bases short and J 0 bases short, with 9 bases between.

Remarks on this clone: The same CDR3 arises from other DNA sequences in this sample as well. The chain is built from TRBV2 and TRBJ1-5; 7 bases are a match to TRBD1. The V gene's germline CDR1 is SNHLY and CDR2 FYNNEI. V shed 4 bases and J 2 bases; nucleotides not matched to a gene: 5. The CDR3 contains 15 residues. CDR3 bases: TGTGCCAGCAGTGGACAGGGTGCGGGCAATCAGCCCCAGCATTTT. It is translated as CASSGQGAGNQPQHF.

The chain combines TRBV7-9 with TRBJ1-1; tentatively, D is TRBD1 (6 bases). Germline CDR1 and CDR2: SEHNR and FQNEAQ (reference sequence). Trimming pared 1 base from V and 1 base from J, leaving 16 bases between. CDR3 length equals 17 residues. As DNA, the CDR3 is TGTGCCAGCAGCTTAGGGGCAGGGGTCGGCGGGAACACTGAAGCTTTCTTT. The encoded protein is CASSLGAGVGGNTEAFF.

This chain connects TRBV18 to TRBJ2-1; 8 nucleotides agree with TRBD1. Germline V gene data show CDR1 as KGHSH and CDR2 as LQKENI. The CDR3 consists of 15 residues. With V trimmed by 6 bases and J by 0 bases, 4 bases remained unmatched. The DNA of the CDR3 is TGTGCCAGCTCGGCCGACAGGGGCTCCTACAATGAGCAGTTCTTC. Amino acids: CASSADRGSYNEQFF.

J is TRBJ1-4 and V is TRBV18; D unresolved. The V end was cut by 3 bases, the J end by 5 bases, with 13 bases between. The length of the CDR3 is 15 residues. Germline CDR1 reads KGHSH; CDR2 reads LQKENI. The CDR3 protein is CASSPQRAENEKLFF. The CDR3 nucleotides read TGTGCCAGCTCACCCCAGAGGGCGGAGAATGAAAAACTGTTTTTT.

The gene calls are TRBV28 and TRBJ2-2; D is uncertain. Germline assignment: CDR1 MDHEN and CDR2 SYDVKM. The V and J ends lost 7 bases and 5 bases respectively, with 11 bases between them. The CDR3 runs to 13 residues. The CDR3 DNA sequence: TGTGCCAGCACCCTAGTGGGGACCGGGGAGCTGTTTTTT. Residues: CASTLVGTGELFF. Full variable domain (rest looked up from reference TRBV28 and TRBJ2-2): DVKVTQSSRYLVKRTGEKVFLECVQDMDHENMFWYRQDPGLGLRLIYFSYDVKMKEKGDIPEGYSVSREKKERFSLILESASTNQTSMYLCASTLVGTGELFFGEGSRLTVL.

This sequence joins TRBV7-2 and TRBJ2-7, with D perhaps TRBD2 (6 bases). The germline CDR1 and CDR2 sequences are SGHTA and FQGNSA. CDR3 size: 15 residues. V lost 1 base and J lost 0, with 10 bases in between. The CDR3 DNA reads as TGTGCCAGCAGCTTAGGCGGGGCGAGCTCCTACGAGCAGTACTTC. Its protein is CASSLGGASSYEQYF.

CDR3: CASRGDRGVGEKLFF. The CDR3 DNA follows: TGCGCCAGCAGGGGAGACAGGGGCGTTGGAGAAAAACTGTTTTTT. The chain has TRBV5-1 and TRBJ1-4; 8 nucleotides align to TRBD1. Germline V gives CDR1 SGHRS, CDR2 YFSETQ. The CDR3 contains 15 residues. V lost 5 bases, J lost 8 bases, and 11 bases stayed unmatched.

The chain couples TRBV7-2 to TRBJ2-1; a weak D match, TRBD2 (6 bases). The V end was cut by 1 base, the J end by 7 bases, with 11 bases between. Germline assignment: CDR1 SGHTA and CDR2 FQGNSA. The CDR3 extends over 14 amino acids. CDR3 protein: CASSLEGGKNEQFF. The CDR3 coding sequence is TGTGCCAGCAGCTTAGAGGGCGGGAAAAATGAGCAGTTCTTC.

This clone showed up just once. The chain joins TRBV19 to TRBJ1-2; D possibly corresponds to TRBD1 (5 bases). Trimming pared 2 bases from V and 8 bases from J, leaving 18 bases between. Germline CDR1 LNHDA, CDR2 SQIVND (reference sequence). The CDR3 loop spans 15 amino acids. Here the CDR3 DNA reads TGTGCCAGTAGTATACCGGGACTGCCCGTAGGGGGCTACACCTTC. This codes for CASSIPGLPVGGYTF.

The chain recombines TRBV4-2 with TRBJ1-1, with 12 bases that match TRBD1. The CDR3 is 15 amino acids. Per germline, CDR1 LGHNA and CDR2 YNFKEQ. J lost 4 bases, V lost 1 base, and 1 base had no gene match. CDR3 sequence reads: CASSQAGQGATEAFF. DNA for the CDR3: TGTGCCAGCAGCCAAGCGGGACAGGGGGCCACTGAAGCTTTCTTT.

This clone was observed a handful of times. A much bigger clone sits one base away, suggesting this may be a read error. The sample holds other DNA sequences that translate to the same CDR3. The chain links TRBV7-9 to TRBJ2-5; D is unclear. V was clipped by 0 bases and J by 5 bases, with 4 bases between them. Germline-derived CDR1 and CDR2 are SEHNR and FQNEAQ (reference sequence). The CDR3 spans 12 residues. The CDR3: CASSLAGETQYF. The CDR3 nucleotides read TGTGCCAGCAGCTTAGCGGGGGAGACCCAGTACTTC.

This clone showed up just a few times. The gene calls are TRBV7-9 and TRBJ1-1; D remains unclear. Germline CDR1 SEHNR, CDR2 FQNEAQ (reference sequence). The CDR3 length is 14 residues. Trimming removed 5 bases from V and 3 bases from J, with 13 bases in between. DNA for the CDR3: TGTGCCAGCAGCAATATCGTGGTTGACACTGAAGCTTTCTTT. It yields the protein CASSNIVVDTEAFF.

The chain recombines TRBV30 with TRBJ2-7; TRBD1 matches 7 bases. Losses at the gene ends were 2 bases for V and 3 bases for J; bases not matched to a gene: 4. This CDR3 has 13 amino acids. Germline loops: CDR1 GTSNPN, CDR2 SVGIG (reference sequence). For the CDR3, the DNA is TGTGCCTGGAGTAGGGGGCAGCACTACGAGCAGTACTTC. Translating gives CAWSRGQHYEQYF.

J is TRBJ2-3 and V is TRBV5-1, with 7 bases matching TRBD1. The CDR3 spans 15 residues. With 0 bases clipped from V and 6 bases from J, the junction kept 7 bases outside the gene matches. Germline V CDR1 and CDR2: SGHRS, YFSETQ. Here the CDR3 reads CASSLVGGTADTQYF. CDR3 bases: TGCGCCAGCAGCTTGGTAGGTGGGACAGCGGATACGCAGTATTTT.